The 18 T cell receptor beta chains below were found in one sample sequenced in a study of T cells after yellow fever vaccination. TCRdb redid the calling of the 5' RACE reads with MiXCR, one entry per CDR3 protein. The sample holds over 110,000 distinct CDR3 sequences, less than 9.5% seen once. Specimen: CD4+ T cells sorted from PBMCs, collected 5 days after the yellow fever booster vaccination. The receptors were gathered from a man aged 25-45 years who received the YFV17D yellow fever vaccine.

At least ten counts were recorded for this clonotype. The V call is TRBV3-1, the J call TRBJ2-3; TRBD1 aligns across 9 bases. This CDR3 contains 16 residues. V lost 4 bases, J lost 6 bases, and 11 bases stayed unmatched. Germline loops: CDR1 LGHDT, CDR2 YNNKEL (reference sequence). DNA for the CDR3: TGTGCCAGCAGCCCTCGACAGGGGGTTCTAGTGGATACGCAGTATTTT. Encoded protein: CASSPRQGVLVDTQYF.

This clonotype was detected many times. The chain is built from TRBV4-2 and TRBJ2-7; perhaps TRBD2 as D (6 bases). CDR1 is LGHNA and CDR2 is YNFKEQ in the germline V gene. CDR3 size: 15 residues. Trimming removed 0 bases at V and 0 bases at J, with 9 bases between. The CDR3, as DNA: TGTGCCAGCAGCCAAGATAGCGGCAACTCCTACGAGCAGTACTTC. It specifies CASSQDSGNSYEQYF.

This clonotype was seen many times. This chain's CDR3 is CASSESPGRRGYTF. The CDR3 bases are TGCGCCAGCAGTGAGAGCCCAGGGCGGCGTGGCTACACCTTC. The rearrangement uses TRBV10-2 and TRBJ1-2, with D perhaps TRBD1 (5 bases). Trimming stripped 2 bases from V and 7 bases from J, with 14 bases between. Looked up from germline, CDR1 is WSHSY and CDR2 is SAAADI. CDR3 length: 14 amino acids.

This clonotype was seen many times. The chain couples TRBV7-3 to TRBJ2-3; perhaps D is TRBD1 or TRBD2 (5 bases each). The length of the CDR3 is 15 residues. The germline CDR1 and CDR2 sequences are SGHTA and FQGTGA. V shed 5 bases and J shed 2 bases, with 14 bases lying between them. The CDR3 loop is CASSPRLGVTDTQYF. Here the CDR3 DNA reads TGTGCCAGCAGCCCCCGACTGGGGGTCACAGATACGCAGTATTTT.

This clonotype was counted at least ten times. As DNA, the CDR3 is TGTGCCAGCAGCCTTAGACCCTTGGGGACGGAAGAGACCCAGTACTTC. Residues: CASSLRPLGTEETQYF. This chain joins TRBV7-8 and TRBJ2-5; D tentatively reads TRBD1 or TRBD2 (5 bases each). CDR1 is SGHVS and CDR2 is FQNEAQ in the germline V gene. V was trimmed by 5 bases and J by 3 bases, leaving 19 bases between them. The CDR3 runs 16 residues.

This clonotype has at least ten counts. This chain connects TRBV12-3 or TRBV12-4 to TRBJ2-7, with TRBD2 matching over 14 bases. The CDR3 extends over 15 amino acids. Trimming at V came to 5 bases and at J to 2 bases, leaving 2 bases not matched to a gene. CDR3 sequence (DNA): TGTGCCAGCAGTCCGGGACTAGCGGGAGCCTACGAGCAGTACTTC. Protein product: CASSPGLAGAYEQYF.

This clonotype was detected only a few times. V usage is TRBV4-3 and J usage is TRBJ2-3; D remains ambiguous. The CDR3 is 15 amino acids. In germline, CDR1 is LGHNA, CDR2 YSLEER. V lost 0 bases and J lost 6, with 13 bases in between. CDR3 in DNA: TGCGCCAGCAGCCAAGAGGGCCCACCAGCGGATACGCAGTATTTT. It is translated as CASSQEGPPADTQYF.

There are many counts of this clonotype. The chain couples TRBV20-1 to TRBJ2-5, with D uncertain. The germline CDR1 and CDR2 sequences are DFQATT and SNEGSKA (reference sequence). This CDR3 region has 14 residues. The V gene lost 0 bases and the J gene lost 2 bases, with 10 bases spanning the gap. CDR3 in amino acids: CSARDLRFQETQYF. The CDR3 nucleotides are TGCAGTGCTAGAGATCTCCGGTTTCAAGAGACCCAGTACTTC.

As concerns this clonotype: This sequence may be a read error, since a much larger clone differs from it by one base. The CDR3 region is CASSSGKQAAYEQYF. The CDR3 DNA reads as TGTGCCAGTAGTAGCGGAAAACAGGCCGCCTACGAGCAGTACTTC. J is TRBJ2-7 and V is TRBV19; D possibly corresponds to TRBD1 (5 bases). Deletions cut 4 bases from V and 2 bases from J, with 15 bases between. The germline gives CDR1 LNHDA, CDR2 SQIVND (reference sequence). The CDR3 has 15 residues.

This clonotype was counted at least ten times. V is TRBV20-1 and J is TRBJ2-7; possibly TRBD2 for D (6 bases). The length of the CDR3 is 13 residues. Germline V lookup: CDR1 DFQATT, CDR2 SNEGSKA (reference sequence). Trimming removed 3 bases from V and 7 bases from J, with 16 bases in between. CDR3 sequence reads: CSASAGPPGEQYF. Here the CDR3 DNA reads TGCAGTGCTAGTGCGGGGCCCCCGGGGGAGCAGTACTTC.

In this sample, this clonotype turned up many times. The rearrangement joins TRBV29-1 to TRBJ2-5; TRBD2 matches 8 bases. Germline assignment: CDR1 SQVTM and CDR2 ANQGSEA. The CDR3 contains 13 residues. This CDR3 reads CTIQREIGETQYF. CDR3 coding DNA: TGCACCATACAGCGGGAGATAGGAGAGACCCAGTACTTC.

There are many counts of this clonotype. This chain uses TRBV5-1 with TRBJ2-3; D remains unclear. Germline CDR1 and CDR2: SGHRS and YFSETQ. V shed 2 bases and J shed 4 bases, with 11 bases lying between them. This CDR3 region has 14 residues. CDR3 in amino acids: CASSFISDADTQYF. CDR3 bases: TGCGCCAGCAGCTTTATCTCGGACGCAGATACGCAGTATTTT.

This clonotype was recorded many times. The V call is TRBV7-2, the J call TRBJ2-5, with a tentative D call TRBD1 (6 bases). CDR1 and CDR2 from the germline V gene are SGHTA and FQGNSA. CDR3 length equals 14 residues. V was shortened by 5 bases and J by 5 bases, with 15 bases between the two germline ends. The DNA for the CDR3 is TGTGCCAGCAGCCGTACAGGGTGGTTGGAGACCCAGTACTTC. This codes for CASSRTGWLETQYF.

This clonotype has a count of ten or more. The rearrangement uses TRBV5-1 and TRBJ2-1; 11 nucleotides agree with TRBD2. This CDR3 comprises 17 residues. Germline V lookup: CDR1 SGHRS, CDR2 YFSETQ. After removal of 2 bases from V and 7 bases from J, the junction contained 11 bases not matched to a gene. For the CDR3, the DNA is TGCGCCAGCAGCTTCCCCTCTAGCGGGAGGAAGTTGAATGAGCAGTTCTTC. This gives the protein CASSFPSSGRKLNEQFF.

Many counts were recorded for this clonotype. The CDR3 bases are TGTGCCAGCAGCTTGAGGGCAGGCACTAATGAAAAACTGTTTTTT. It translates to CASSLRAGTNEKLFF. The rearrangement uses TRBV5-6 and TRBJ1-4; D ambiguous. The germline V gene has CDR1 SGHDT and CDR2 YYEEEE. The CDR3 extends over 15 amino acids. Trimming took off 1 base at V and 2 bases at J, with 9 bases between the two ends.

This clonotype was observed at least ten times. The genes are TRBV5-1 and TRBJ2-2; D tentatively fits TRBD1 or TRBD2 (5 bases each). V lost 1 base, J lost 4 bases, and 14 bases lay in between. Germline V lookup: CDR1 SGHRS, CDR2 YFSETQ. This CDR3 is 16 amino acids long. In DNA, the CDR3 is TGCGCCAGCAGCTTGTCCGGGACCCAGGGCACCGGGGAGCTGTTTTTT. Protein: CASSLSGTQGTGELFF. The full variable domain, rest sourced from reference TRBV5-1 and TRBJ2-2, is KAGVTQTPRYLIKTRGQQVTLSCSPISGHRSVSWYQQTPGQGLQFLFEYFSETQRNKGNFPGRFSGRQFSNSRSEMNVSTLELGDSALYLCASSLSGTQGTGELFFGEGSRLTVL.

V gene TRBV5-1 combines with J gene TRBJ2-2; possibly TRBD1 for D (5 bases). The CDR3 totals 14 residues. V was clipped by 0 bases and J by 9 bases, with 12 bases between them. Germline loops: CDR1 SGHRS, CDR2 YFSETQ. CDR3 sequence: CASSLADSLRELFF. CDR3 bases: TGCGCCAGCAGCTTGGCCGACAGCCTCCGGGAGCTGTTTTTT.

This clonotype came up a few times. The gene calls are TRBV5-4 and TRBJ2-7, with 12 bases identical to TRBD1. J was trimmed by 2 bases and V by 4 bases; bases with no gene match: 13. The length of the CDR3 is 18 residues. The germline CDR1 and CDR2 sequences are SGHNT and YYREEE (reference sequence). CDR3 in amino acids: CASSPGTGGGFETYEQYF. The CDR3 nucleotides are TGTGCCAGCAGCCCCGGGACAGGGGGCGGATTTGAAACCTACGAGCAGTACTTC. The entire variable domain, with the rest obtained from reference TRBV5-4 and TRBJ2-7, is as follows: ETGVTQSPTHLIKTRGQQVTLRCSSQSGHNTVSWYQQALGQGPQFIFQYYREEENGRGNFPPRFSGLQFPNYSSELNVNALELDDSALYLCASSPGTGGGFETYEQYFGPGTRLTVT.